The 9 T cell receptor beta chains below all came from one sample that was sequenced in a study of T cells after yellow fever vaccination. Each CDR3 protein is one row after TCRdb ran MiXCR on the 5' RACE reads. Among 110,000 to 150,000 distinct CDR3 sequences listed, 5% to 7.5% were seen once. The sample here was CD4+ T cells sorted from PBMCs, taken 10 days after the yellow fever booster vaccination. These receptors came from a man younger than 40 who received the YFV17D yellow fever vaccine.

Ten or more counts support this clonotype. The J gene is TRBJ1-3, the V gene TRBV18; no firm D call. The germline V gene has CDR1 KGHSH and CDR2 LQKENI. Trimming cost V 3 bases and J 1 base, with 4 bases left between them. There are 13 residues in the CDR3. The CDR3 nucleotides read TGTGCCAGCTCACCTCAATCTGGAAACACCATATATTTT. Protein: CASSPQSGNTIYF.

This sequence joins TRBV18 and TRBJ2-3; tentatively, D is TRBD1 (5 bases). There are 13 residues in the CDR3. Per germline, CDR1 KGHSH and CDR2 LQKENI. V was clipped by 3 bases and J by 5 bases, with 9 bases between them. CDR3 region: CASSPGLEDTQYF. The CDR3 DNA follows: TGTGCCAGCTCACCGGGGCTAGAAGATACGCAGTATTTT.

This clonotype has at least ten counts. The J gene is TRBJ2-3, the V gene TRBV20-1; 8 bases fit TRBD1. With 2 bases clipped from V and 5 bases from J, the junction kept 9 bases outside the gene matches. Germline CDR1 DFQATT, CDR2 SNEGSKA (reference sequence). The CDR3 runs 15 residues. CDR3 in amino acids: CSARPTGVGGDTQYF. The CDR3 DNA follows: TGCAGTGCTAGACCGACAGGGGTTGGAGGAGATACGCAGTATTTT.

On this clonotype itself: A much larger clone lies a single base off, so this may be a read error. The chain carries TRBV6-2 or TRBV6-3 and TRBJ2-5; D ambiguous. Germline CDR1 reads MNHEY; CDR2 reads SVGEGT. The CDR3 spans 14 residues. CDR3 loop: CASSYVGYQDTQYF. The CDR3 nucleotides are TGTGCCAGCAGTTATGTAGGATACCAAGACACCCAGTACTTC.

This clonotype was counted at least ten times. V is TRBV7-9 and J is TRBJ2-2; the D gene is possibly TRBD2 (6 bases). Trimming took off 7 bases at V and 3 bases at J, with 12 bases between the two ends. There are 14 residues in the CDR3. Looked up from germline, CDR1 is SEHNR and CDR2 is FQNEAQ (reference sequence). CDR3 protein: CASIAGTHTGELFF. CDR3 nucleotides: TGTGCCAGCATTGCGGGGACTCACACCGGGGAGCTGTTTTTT.

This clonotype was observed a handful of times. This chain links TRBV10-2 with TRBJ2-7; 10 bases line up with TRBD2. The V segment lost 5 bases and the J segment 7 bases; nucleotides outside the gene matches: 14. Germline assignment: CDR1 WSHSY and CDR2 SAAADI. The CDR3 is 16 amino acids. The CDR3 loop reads CASSPGVLAGVGEQYF. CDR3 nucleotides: TGCGCCAGCAGTCCCGGGGTGCTAGCGGGAGTCGGTGAGCAGTACTTC.

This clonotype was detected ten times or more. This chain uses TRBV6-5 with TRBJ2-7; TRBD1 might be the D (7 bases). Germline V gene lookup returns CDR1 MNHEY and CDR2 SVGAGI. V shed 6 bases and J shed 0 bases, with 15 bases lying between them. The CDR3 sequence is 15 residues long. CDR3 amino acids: CASSQGGLHSYEQYF. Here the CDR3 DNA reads TGTGCCAGCAGCCAGGGGGGACTCCACTCCTACGAGCAGTACTTC.

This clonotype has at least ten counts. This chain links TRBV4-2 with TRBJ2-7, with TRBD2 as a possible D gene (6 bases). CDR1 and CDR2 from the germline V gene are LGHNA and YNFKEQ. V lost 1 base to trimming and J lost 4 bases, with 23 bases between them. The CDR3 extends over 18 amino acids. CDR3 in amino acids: CASSQGLARRVSHYEQYF. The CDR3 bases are TGTGCCAGCAGCCAAGGGCTAGCGCGAAGGGTCTCCCATTACGAGCAGTACTTC.

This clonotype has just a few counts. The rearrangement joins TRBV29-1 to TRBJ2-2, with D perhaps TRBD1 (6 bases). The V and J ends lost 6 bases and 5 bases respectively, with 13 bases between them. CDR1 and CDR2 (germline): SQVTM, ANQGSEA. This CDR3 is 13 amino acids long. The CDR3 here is CSVTGLRTGELFF. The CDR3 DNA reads TGCAGCGTCACAGGGTTGAGAACCGGGGAGCTGTTTTTT.